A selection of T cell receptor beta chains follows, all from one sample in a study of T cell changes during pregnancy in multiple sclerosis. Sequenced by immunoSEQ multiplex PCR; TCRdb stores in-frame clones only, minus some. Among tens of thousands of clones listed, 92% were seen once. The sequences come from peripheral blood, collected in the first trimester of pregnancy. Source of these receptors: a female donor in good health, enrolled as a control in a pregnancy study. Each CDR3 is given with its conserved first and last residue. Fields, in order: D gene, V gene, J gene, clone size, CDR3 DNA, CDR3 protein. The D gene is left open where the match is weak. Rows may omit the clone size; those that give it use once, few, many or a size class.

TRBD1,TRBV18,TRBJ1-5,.,TGTGCCAGCTCTCCTGGACAGGGGAAGATTCAGCCCCAGCATTTT,CASSPGQGKIQPQHF
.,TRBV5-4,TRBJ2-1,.,TGTGCCAGCAGCCCCGTCGGGAACTGGGCTGATGAGCAGTTCTTC,CASSPVGNWADEQFF
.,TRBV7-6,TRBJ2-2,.,TGTGCCAGCCACGCCCTCCGGGGGACCCCCACCCCCGGGGAGCTGTTTTTT,CASHALRGTPTPGELFF
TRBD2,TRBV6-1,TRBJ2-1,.,TGTGCCAGCAGTGCGCCATCAGGACTAGCCTCCCATGAGCAGTTCTTC,CASSAPSGLASHEQFF
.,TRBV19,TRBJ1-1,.,TGTGCCAGTAGTGGAACCTCTGAGGAGTACACTGAAGCTTTCTTT,CASSGTSEEYTEAFF
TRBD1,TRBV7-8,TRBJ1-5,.,TGTGCCAGCAGCTCCCTGACAGGGATTAGCAATCAGCCCCAGCATTTT,CASSSLTGISNQPQHF
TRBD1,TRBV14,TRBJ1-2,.,TGTGCCAGCAGCCAAGTTGGGACAGGGAGTGGCTACACCTTC,CASSQVGTGSGYTF
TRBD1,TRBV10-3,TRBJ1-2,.,TGTGCCATCAGTATAGACAGGGCGGGGGGCTACACCTTC,CAISIDRAGGYTF
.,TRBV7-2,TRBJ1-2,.,TGTGCCAGCAGCTGGAGACAGACCCTCGATGGCTACACCTTC,CASSWRQTLDGYTF
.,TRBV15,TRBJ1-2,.,TGTGCCACCAGCAGAGATTCTGGGGGGGATCGTTATGGCTACACCTTC,CATSRDSGGDRYGYTF
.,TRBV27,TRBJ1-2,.,TGTGCCAGCAGTGGACGACCCCGGGGAGGCTACACCTTC,CASSGRPRGGYTF
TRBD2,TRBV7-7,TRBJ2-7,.,TGTGCTAGCAGCTTAGCACCGGGACTAGCGGGGGCCTACGAGCAGTACTTC,CASSLAPGLAGAYEQYF
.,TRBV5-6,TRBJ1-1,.,TGTGCCAGCAGCTTTTCTTCAGGGTTATGGGACACTGAAGCTTTCTTT,CASSFSSGLWDTEAFF
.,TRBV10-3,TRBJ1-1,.,TGTGCCATCAGTGAGTCCGAACTGACTGAAGCTTTCTTT,CAISESELTEAFF
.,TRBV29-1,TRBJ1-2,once,TGCAGCGTTGATTTGGGAGTATCTGGCTACACCTTC,CSVDLGVSGYTF
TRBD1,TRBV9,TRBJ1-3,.,TGTGCCAGCAGCGACGACAGGGCCTCTGGAAACACCATATATTTT,CASSDDRASGNTIYF
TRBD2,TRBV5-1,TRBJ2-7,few,TGCGCCAGCAGCACAGGACTAGCGGGAGTTAACTACGAGCAGTACTTC,CASSTGLAGVNYEQYF
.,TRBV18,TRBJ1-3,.,TGTGCCAGCTCACCACAGGAGGGGAGTCCTGGAAACACCATATATTTT,CASSPQEGSPGNTIYF
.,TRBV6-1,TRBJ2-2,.,TGTGCCAGCAGTGAAAGGGTAGCGTGGGGCGGGGAGCTGTTTTTT,CASSERVAWGGELFF
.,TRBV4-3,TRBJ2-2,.,TGCGCCAGCAGCCAAGATTTATTTGCGGGGTCCGGGGAGCTGTTTTTT,CASSQDLFAGSGELFF
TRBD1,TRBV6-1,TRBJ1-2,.,TGTGCCAGCAGTGAGGCAGGAGGGACAGGGGCCGCGGGGTATGGCTACACCTTC,CASSEAGGTGAAGYGYTF
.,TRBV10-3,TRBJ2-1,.,TGTGCCATCAGTGAGTTCGAGGGAGCCAATGAGCAGTTCTTC,CAISEFEGANEQFF
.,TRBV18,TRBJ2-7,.,TGTGCCAGCTCACCACAAGCAGACTTCTCCTACGAGCAGTACTTC,CASSPQADFSYEQYF
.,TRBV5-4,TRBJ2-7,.,TGTGCCAGCAGCCCCGGGGTGGGGGCGCAGGGGGAGCAGTACTTC,CASSPGVGAQGEQYF
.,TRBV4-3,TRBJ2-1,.,TGCGCCAGCAGCCAATCGGGGAATGAGCAGTTCTTC,CASSQSGNEQFF
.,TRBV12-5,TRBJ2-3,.,TGTGCTAGTGGTCAGATGGGGGCGGGCACAGATACGCAGTATTTT,CASGQMGAGTDTQYF
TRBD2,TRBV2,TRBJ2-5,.,TGTGCCAGCAGGATTAGCGGGAGGGCCAAAGAGACCCAGTACTTC,CASRISGRAKETQYF
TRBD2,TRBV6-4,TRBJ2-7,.,TGTGCCAGCAGCCCATCCGGGACTAGAGGCTACGAGCAGTACTTC,CASSPSGTRGYEQYF
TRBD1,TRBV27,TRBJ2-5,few,TGTGCCAGCAGTTTGGGGACAGGGGGCCAAGAGACCCAGTACTTC,CASSLGTGGQETQYF
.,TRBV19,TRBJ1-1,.,TGTGCCAGTACCTTGTCAGGGAACACTGAAGCTTTCTTT,CASTLSGNTEAFF
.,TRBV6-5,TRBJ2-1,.,TGTGCCAGCAGTTACTCAGAGCCGATGCCCTACAATGAGCAGTTCTTC,CASSYSEPMPYNEQFF
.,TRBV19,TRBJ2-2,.,TGTGCCAGTAAGGGGCTAGCGAAGGCCGGGGAGCTGTTTTTT,CASKGLAKAGELFF
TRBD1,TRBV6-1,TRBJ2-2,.,TGTGCCAGCAGGGAATACAGGGGTGCCGGGGAGCTGTTTTTT,CASREYRGAGELFF
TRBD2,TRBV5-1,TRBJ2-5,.,TGCGCCAGCCGAAGCGGGGGACAAGAGACCCAGTACTTC,CASRSGGQETQYF
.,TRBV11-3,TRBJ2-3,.,TGTGCCAGCAGCTCCTCGTCGCCAGGTCTCACAGATACGCAGTATTTT,CASSSSSPGLTDTQYF
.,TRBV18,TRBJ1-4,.,TGTGCCAGCTCACAAGAAACCCCGACAGTGATAAATGAAAAACTGTTTTTT,CASSQETPTVINEKLFF
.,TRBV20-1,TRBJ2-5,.,TGCAGTGCTCCTTCAGGGACCCAGTACTTC,CSAPSGTQYF
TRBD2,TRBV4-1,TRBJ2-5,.,TGCGCCAGCAGCGTGACTAGCGGGCGCCTGGGCGGAGAGACCCAGTACTTC,CASSVTSGRLGGETQYF
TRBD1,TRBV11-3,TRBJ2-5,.,TGTGCCAGCAGCCCCAGAGCCGGGACAGAAGAGACCCAGTACTTC,CASSPRAGTEETQYF
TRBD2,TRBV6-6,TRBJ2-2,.,TGTGCCACCAATCGCGGGGCCCCGGGAGGGACCGGGGAGCTGTTTTTT,CATNRGAPGGTGELFF
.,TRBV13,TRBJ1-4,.,TGTGCCAGCAGCTTACGGAGGACTAATGAAAAACTGTTTTTT,CASSLRRTNEKLFF
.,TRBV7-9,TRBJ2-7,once,TGTGCCAGCAGCTTACCGGGTGATGTCTACGAGCAGTACTTC,CASSLPGDVYEQYF
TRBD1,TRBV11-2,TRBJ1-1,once,TGTGCCAGCAGCCCATTGACAGGGCTGAACACTGAAGCTTTCTTT,CASSPLTGLNTEAFF
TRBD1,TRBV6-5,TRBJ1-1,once,TGTGCCAGCAGCCCCAGGACAGGGATCGCTTTCTTT,CASSPRTGIAFF
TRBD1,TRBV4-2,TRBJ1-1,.,TGTGCCAGCAGCCAAGATAGCCAGGGGGGCTGGGGGAACACTGAAGCTTTCTTT,CASSQDSQGGWGNTEAFF
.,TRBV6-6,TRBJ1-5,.,TGTGCCAGCAGTGCGACCGGGACAATCGCAAATCAGCCCCAGCATTTT,CASSATGTIANQPQHF
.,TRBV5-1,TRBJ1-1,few,TGCGCCAGCTCAATTGGGGGGGCGAACACTGAAGCTTTCTTT,CASSIGGANTEAFF
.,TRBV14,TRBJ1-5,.,TGTGCCAGCAGCCAAGATCGGCGGCAGGGGAGCAATCAGCCCCAGCATTTT,CASSQDRRQGSNQPQHF
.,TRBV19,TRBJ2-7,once,TGTGCCAGTAGTATCGGGGGAACCTACGAGCAGTACTTC,CASSIGGTYEQYF
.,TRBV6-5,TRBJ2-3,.,TGTGCCAGCAGTTACTCTAGCGGAGATACGCAGTATTTT,CASSYSSGDTQYF
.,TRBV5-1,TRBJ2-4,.,TGCGCCAGCAGCTTGGACCCTAGGAGGGGAAACATTCAGTACTTC,CASSLDPRRGNIQYF
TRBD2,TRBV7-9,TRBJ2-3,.,TGTGCCAGCAGCCCCTGGACTAGCGGGGGGGCCGGAACAGATACGCAGTATTTT,CASSPWTSGGAGTDTQYF